A single sample is the source of the 6 T cell receptor beta chains below, sequenced in a study of shared clonotypes between healthy human individuals. Profiling relied on immunoSEQ multiplex PCR, and the TCRdb table lists in-frame clones only, not all of them. The sample includes 600,000 to 750,000 clones, roughly 70% of them seen just once. What was sequenced was memory CD4+ T cells sorted from blood. Subset meaning: CD45RA-negative fraction. The receptors stem from a woman in her twenties or thirties in good health.

V and J are TRBV6-5 and TRBJ1-2; D unclear. Germline V gene sequence: CDR1 MNHEY, CDR2 SVGAGI. The CDR3 consists of 11 residues. The V end was cut by 7 bases, the J end by 3 bases, with 6 bases between. CDR3 DNA: TGTGCCAGCACACAGTACTATGGCTACACCTTC. It yields the protein CASTQYYGYTF.

V and J are TRBV2 and TRBJ2-1, with 10 bases identical to TRBD2. Per the germline V gene, CDR1 is SNHLY and CDR2 is FYNNEI. CDR3 length: 14 amino acids. Trimming removed 3 bases from V and 12 bases from J; junction bases left unmatched: 8. The DNA for the CDR3 is TGTGCCAGCAGTGATTGGCTAGCGGGAGTAGGGCAGTTCTTC. Protein sequence: CASSDWLAGVGQFF.

The chain joins TRBV18 to TRBJ1-3; D ambiguous. V lost 5 bases to trimming and J lost 0 bases, with 11 bases between them. CDR3 size: 15 residues. Germline lookup yields CDR1 KGHSH and CDR2 LQKENI. The CDR3 sequence: CASSGPSDSGNTIYF. For the CDR3, the DNA is TGTGCCAGCTCAGGGCCGAGTGACTCTGGAAACACCATATATTTT.

The rearrangement uses TRBV4-2 and TRBJ2-7, with a weak D call TRBD1 (6 bases). This CDR3 is built from 15 residues. Germline lookup yields CDR1 LGHNA and CDR2 YNFKEQ. Trimming shortened V by 5 bases and J by 2 bases, and 16 bases separated the two germline ends. The CDR3 sequence is CASSKTGTRTYEQYF. The CDR3 DNA reads TGTGCCAGCAGCAAAACCGGGACAAGAACCTACGAGCAGTACTTC.

The J gene is TRBJ2-5, the V gene TRBV28; TRBD2 aligns across 13 bases. The CDR3 sequence is 15 residues long. The germline CDR1 and CDR2 sequences are MDHEN and SYDVKM. The ends lost 6 bases at V and 9 bases at J; junction bases unmatched: 10. CDR3 in DNA: TGTGCCAGCAGCCCGAGGACTAGCGGGAGTTTGGCCCAGTACTTC. Its translation is CASSPRTSGSLAQYF.

Regarding this clone: This sample includes further DNA sequences coding for the same CDR3. The rearrangement joins TRBV28 to TRBJ1-2; D gene unclear. This CDR3 has 12 amino acids. The germline V gene encodes CDR1 MDHEN and CDR2 SYDVKM. The ends were cut back, 3 bases at V and 1 base at J, with 3 bases in the middle. CDR3 DNA sequence: TGTGCCAGCAGTTTGAGTAACTATGGCTACACCTTC. Its translation: CASSLSNYGYTF.